The 9 T cell receptor beta chains below all came from one sample that was sequenced in a study of metastatic and nonmetastatic thyroid tumors. TCRdb re-analyzed the PCR reads through MiXCR. This table has a few thousand clones, roughly a third appearing once. There were no patients who had received any treatment before thyroid surgery. Sequenced sample: adjacent normal tissue. The receptors here all came from a female donor with papillary thyroid cancer or a benign thyroid nodule (not recorded which). Some clones in this sample may be carry-over from other donors' samples.

Comment on this clone: One end of the junction varies from germline; a read error may be responsible. V usage is TRBV28 and J usage is TRBJ2-7; TRBD2 aligns across 10 bases. Germline-derived CDR1 and CDR2 are MDHEN and SYDVKM. The CDR3 has 20 residues. As DNA, the CDR3 is TGTGCCAGCAGTTCACGGGCCAGGGTCGGGACTAGCGAGTCACTCTACGAGCAGTCCTTC. Translated: CASSSRARVGTSESLYEQSF.

This chain joins TRBV19 and TRBJ2-7; TRBD2 matches 7 bases. Trimming cost V 3 bases and J 8 bases; bases outside gene matches: 16. This CDR3 region has 16 residues. CDR1 and CDR2 from the germline V gene are LNHDA and SQIVND (reference sequence). Written as DNA, the CDR3 is TGTGCCAGTAGTATCGCAGCGGGGTGGACCAAAGTAAAGCAGTACTTC. Amino acids: CASSIAAGWTKVKQYF. The full variable domain, rest sourced from reference TRBV19 and TRBJ2-7, is DGGITQSPKYLFRKEGQNVTLSCEQNLNHDAMYWYRQDPGQGLRLIYYSQIVNDFQKGDIAEGYSVSREKKESFPLTVTSAQKNPTAFYLCASSIAAGWTKVKQYFGPGTRLTVT.

The chain joins TRBV6-4 to TRBJ2-7; D remains ambiguous. The germline CDR1 and CDR2 sequences are MRHNA and SNTAGT. The CDR3 spans 13 residues. Trimming pared 9 bases from V and 3 bases from J, leaving 15 bases between. Written as DNA, the CDR3 is TGTGCCAGGAGGTGCGAACCACTCTACGAGCAGTACTTC. This encodes CARRCEPLYEQYF.

The rearrangement uses TRBV3-1 and TRBJ2-7; D is tentatively TRBD1 or TRBD2 (5 bases each). This CDR3 is built from 13 residues. Trimming stripped 4 bases from V and 2 bases from J, with 9 bases between. Germline-derived CDR1 and CDR2 are LGHDT and YNNKEL (reference sequence). In nucleotides, the CDR3 is TGTGCCAGCAGCCCCGGGACCACCTACGAGCAGTACTTC. This encodes CASSPGTTYEQYF.

This clone appeared once. This chain connects TRBV7-9 to TRBJ1-4; D remains unclear. Trimming took off 5 bases at V and 7 bases at J, with 17 bases between the two ends. Per the germline V gene, CDR1 is SEHNR and CDR2 is FQNEAQ (reference sequence). CDR3 length equals 15 residues. CDR3 protein: CASSLEGPYLEKLFF. The CDR3 DNA reads TGTGCCAGCAGCCTAGAAGGGCCTTATCTTGAAAAACTGTTTTTT.

The rearrangement uses TRBV2 and TRBJ2-3; 11 bases line up with TRBD2. Germline CDR1 SNHLY, CDR2 FYNNEI. This CDR3 spans 16 amino acids. After removal of 5 bases from V and 3 bases from J, the junction contained 7 bases not matched to a gene. CDR3 bases: TGTGCCAGCAGTCCTTGGACTAGCGGGTTGACAGATACGCAGTATTTT. This translates into CASSPWTSGLTDTQYF.

The rearrangement uses TRBV7-9 and TRBJ1-2; D unresolved. Trimming stripped 5 bases from V and 2 bases from J, with 12 bases between. Germline V gives CDR1 SEHNR, CDR2 FQNEAQ (reference sequence). This CDR3 is 14 amino acids long. The CDR3 DNA is TGTGCCAGCAGCCCTTCGGCAACGAACTATGGCTACACCTTC. Its translation: CASSPSATNYGYTF.

This clone has only a few counts. The chain combines TRBV2 with TRBJ2-3; TRBD2 aligns across 12 bases. The CDR3 has 15 amino acids. Germline values: CDR1 SNHLY, CDR2 FYNNEI. The trim removed 6 bases at V and 9 bases at J, leaving 10 bases unmatched. The CDR3: CASSKSLAGGDTQYF. DNA of the CDR3: TGTGCCAGCAGCAAGTCACTAGCGGGAGGAGACACGCAGTATTTT.

CDR3 nucleotide sequence: TGTGCCAGCAGTTCCAGGGTTAATGGCTACACCTTC. Translation: CASSSRVNGYTF. The rearrangement joins TRBV6-2 or TRBV6-3 to TRBJ1-2; tentatively, D is TRBD1 (5 bases). Germline V gene lookup returns CDR1 MNHEY and CDR2 SVGEGT. This CDR3 region has 12 residues. Trimming shortened V by 4 bases and J by 6 bases, and 9 bases separated the two germline ends.